Sequencing of this T cell receptor (beta chain) was carried out in a study of blood T cell repertoires in COVID-19. Across the whole study: Sites in the United States, Italy and Spain provided acute and convalescent COVID-19 samples. PBMCs, B-cell-depleted T cells, or T cells were the source of the cDNA or gDNA that made up the material.

Per the authors' pipeline: Using reference gene primer amplification, nucleated cell counts were estimated. Data came from immunoSEQ multiplex PCR; TCRdb stores just in-frame clones and leaves some out. V, J and clone size are those of that table, while D and trimming were read from the DNA. The table has some 310,000 clones, roughly 91% seen once. The receptor was isolated from a man aged 45 to 65 with active or convalescent COVID-19. Sequencing was performed on peripheral blood.

The CDR3 nucleotides are TGTGCCAGCAGCTTCGACAGAGGCGAGCAGTACTTC. This translates into CASSFDRGEQYF. The V gene is TRBV5-4, the J gene TRBJ2-7; tentative D call: TRBD1 (5 bases). The CDR3 covers 12 residues. The ends were cut back, 2 bases at V and 6 bases at J, with 9 bases in the middle. Per the germline V gene, CDR1 is SGHNT and CDR2 is YYREEE (reference sequence).